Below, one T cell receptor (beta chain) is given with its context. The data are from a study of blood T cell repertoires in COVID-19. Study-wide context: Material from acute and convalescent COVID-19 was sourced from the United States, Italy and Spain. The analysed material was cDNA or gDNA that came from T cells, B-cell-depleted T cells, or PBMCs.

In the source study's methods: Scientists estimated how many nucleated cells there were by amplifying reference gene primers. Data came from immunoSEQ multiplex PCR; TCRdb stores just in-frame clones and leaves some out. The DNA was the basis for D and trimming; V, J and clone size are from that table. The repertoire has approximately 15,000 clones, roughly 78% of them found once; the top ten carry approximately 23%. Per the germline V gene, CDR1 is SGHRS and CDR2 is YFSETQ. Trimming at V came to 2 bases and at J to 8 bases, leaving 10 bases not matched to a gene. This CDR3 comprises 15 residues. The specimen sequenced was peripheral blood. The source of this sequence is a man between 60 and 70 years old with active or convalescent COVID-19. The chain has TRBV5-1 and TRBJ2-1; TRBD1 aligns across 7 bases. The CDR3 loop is CASSFRDSPLHEQFF. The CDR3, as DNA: TGCGCCAGCAGCTTCCGGGACAGCCCCCTCCATGAGCAGTTCTTC.